The following is a TCR beta chain sequence with its context. What this receptor recognizes is not known. Base qualities are not recorded, but no much larger clone differs from it by a single base. The data originate from a study of cytomegalovirus exposure and HLA in healthy donors (dated by TCRdb to between 2016 and 2019). For the study in its entirety: An earlier analysis of approximately 550 of the donors reported roughly 270 Gb of sequence data and 100 million to 140 million unique TCR beta sequences from around 200 million T cells. Around 330 gigabases of sequencing data and about 92 million unique TCR sequences made up an early release that covered around 640 HLA-typed donors. Among the roughly 390 genotyped donors, approximately 77% belonged to the genetic ancestry cluster associated with self-reported Caucasian donors. The study aimed to test whether signatures of past pathogen exposure could be identified by cataloging public T cell receptors. Using immunosequencing, the study profiled T cell repertoires from fewer than 700 subjects and related those repertoires to cytomegalovirus serostatus. Besides the first cohort of some 670 subjects, a separate validation cohort made up of 120 different subjects was used. To predict cytomegalovirus infection status, the study brought together high-throughput TCR immunosequencing, statistical association of individual TCRs with disease status, and machine learning. To study patterns of TCR occurrence, a later analysis re-analyzed previously published TCR beta repertoires from 666 donors and added high-resolution HLA genotyping. Rather than drawing on any new phenotypic data, the later analysis identified candidate immune exposures from TCR beta sequences and the way those sequences occurred across donors. An earlier analysis of more than 450 of the donors used high-throughput TCR beta sequencing to judge whether each TCR beta V gene segment behaved as functional or pseudogenic. Donor age, sex, ethnicity and CMV serostatus were compiled together with the repertoire data. A later genetic analysis took genome-wide SNP genotypes for about three fifths of the 666 donors and used that subset as a discovery cohort. Every repertoire in the discovery cohort had been generated on one and the same sequencing platform. HLA typing covered class I and class II loci at four-digit resolution. The number of donors typed differed by locus, with roughly 629-640 for A, B, C, DRB1 and DQB1, about 500 for DQA1, some 570 for DPA1, and around 450 for DPB1. A few DR-DQ haplotypes were treated as single units for association and clustering because of strong linkage in the cohort. Among under 450 genotyped donors of the cohort, an average of 235,054 unique TCR beta nucleotide sequences were sequenced per donor, around 20% of them non-productive. What the authors observed across the whole study: A later analysis found that HLA-associated TCR beta chains were more clonally expanded and had lower generation probabilities than equally common non-associated chains. The classifier was reported to diagnose cytomegalovirus status with high specificity and sensitivity in both the original cohort and the validation cohort. Roughly uniform sequencing depth across donors was assumed in presence/absence analyses, although this assumption may not hold. Because HLA typing was missing for some donors at each locus, association tests included only the typed subset. A further reported finding was that TCR beta sequences accurately predicted the HLA-A and HLA-B alleles for most subjects in the first cohort. According to the authors, the approach could potentially be generalized to other disease states and immunological phenotypes. In a later analysis, most CMV-associated TCR beta chains were found to appear HLA-restricted, with HLA associations seemingly driven largely by CMV exposure. A total of 150 or so TCR beta chains were listed by the study as associated with cytomegalovirus. In a later analysis, TCR association rates were found to vary across HLA loci, with the most associated TCRs seen for DRB1 alleles and the fewest for HLA-C alleles. According to a later genetic analysis, donors in an Asian-associated ancestry cluster had fewer N-insertions in productive TCRs than the roughly 670-donor mean. In a later genetic analysis, a missense DCLRE1C variant was associated with V-gene and J-gene trimming of TCR beta chains, and the association was replicated in an independent cohort. Specific HLA alleles were associated with roughly 16,000 TCR beta sequences at a false discovery rate of 0.05 in a later analysis. Most TCR sequences were seen in very few donors, while some public TCRs were found in many individuals. In vitro tests confirmed that three of the cytomegalovirus-associated TCR beta chains recognize cytomegalovirus antigens. Linkage disequilibrium might explain the correlated functional status among segregating V segments, but an unknown experimental factor could not be ruled out. The 87-base-pair reads could not distinguish some IMGT-functional V segments, including TRBV6-2 and TRBV6-3, so those segments were excluded. Strong co-occurrence of HLA alleles, especially DR and DQ, made assigning TCR associations to individual alleles difficult. Only TCR beta chains were sequenced in this cohort, and the absence of alpha or paired-chain data limited detectable features. Several of the top co-occurrence clusters appeared to be linked to parvovirus B19, influenza, CMV and Epstein-Barr virus, according to a later analysis. Broadly in line with IMGT annotations, most TCR beta V segments showed up in productive rearrangements about 87% or about 30% of the time in an earlier analysis of under 700 of the donors. The sequencing pipeline was judged likely to have produced a cluster of highly shared sequence variants as a technical artifact. Because counts were too low, around 18 rarely observed V segments, including chromosome 9 orphons, were left out of the earlier analysis of roughly 600 of the donors. The only immune exposure information available for the cohort was CMV serostatus.

Libraries were made using the immunoSEQ multiplex PCR assay. For the multiplex PCR, a mixture combining 60 forward primers for TCR Vbeta segments and 13 reverse primers for TCR Jbeta segments was used. A multiplex PCR assay on genomic DNA amplified the CDR3 region of rearranged TCR beta genes. The amplified TCR beta libraries were sequenced on the Illumina HiSeq System as 87-base-pair reads. In the original analysis: A later analysis tallied some 79 million unique TCR beta chains across the 700 or so repertoires, and 10 million to 11 million of those chains were shared by two or more donors. Raw reads were error-corrected and collapsed into unique sequences with a nearest-neighbor algorithm that merged closely related sequences to remove PCR and sequencing errors. CDR3 sequences were aligned to IMGT reference sequences to assign V, D and J gene segments. For a sequence to be retained, a match of at least six nucleotides to both a V gene segment and a J gene segment was required. A rearrangement was called productive if the CDR3 had no stop codons and remained in frame with V and J, and every other rearrangement was called non-productive. CDR3 was defined by IMGT convention, running from the second conserved V-encoded cysteine to the conserved J-encoded phenylalanine. Sequences without an unambiguous match to a single V gene segment were excluded from the earlier analysis of 587 of the donors. An earlier analysis of fewer than 750 of the donors called V segments functional above 56.7% productive rearrangements and segregating when the between-donor standard deviation exceeded 5%. A statistical classification framework was built for diagnosing cytomegalovirus status from the catalog of TCR beta chain sequences. In a later analysis, V and J genes were assigned by comparing TCR nucleotide sequences against IMGT/GENE-DB human TR gene sequences. The TCRdist pipeline was used in a later analysis to assign CDR3 sequences and most-parsimonious VDJ recombination scenarios. In a later analysis, each TCR beta chain was defined by its CDR3 amino acid sequence together with its V-gene family, and reads lacking a unique V-gene family were excluded. In a later analysis, several hundred highly shared, low-generation-probability nucleotide sequences were removed to address suspected cross-contamination and a sequencing artifact. For each public chain, a later analysis derived a clonal expansion index from normalized ranks of inferred template counts within each repertoire. In a later analysis, generation probabilities were computed using a VDJ recombination model fitted to out-of-frame rearrangements, and the results were checked against IGoR. In a later analysis, TCR-TCR, TCR-HLA and TCR-CMV co-occurrence was scored with hypergeometric tests, and a repertoire-size bias correction was applied to TCR pairs. A later analysis estimated false discovery rates by permuting HLA or CMV assignments 20 times. In a later analysis, co-occurring TCRs were grouped using DBSCAN, and TCRdist sequence similarity was added for clustering within HLA-allele-positive subsets. Repertoires with fewer than 30,000 or more than 120,000 public chains, plus five repertoires with anomalous nucleotide sharing, were excluded from co-occurrence clustering. As stored in TCRdb, this immuneACCESS dataset retains in-frame rearrangements with V and J assigned. A fraction of the clones does not appear; measured against another copy, unresolved V genes explain less than half of the discrepancy, and the remainder lacks a known reason. V and J calls and clone size are those listed in that table; D and trimming were worked out from the DNA. The sample table lists tens of thousands of clones, around four fifths of them with a count of one. Clones ranked in the top ten supply around 3% of the sample.

In total, fewer than 750 healthy bone marrow donors made up the cohort. Cohort members were all nominally healthy when sampled, although unrecorded immune exposures were likely present. The donor tested CMV seronegative and was one of the 352 seronegative cohort members. Every donor gave a peripheral blood sample, and the peripheral blood mononuclear cells from that sample were used for TCR beta sequencing. Genomic DNA extraction from the blood cell samples was performed with the Qiagen DNeasy Blood Extraction Kit. In the germline V gene (reference sequence), CDR1 corresponds to MNHEY and CDR2 to SMNVEV. The CDR3 spans 15 residues, from the cysteine through the phenylalanine. Kept here is only the CDR3 DNA, which spans 45 bases and is read in frame from base 1. V was cut back by 2 bases and J by 3 bases, leaving a gap of 11 bases between them.

Sequenced input: PBMCs. This TCR was sampled from a man aged 30-40 years in good health and CMV-seronegative. This sequence uses TRBV27 and TRBJ2-1; tentative D gene TRBD1, with 5 bases matching. In nucleotide form, the sequence is TGTGCCAGCAGTTTAATTGGGGCTAACTACAATGAGCAGTTCTTC. Translated, it gives CASSLIGANYNEQFF.